A single sample gave rise to the 17 T cell receptor beta chains below, sequenced in a study of T cell responses to AZD1222 COVID-19 vaccine. Assay used: immunoSEQ multiplex PCR; TCRdb lists only in-frame clones, some missing. The sample yields 150,000 to 200,000 clones, 88% seen once. Sequenced here: peripheral blood, sampled on day 0 of AZD1222 vaccination. All receptors derive from an adult in good health.

V and J are TRBV7-8 and TRBJ1-3; 8 bases are a match to TRBD1. The germline CDR1 and CDR2 sequences are SGHVS and FQNEAQ. The CDR3 has 19 amino acids. The ends lost 2 bases at V and 4 bases at J; junction bases unmatched: 16. The CDR3 bases are TGTGCCAGCAGCTTATCCGGGACAGGTTCCACCCAAAAGGGAAACACCATATATTTT. This codes for CASSLSGTGSTQKGNTIYF.

As for this clone: The same CDR3 can be traced to other DNA sequences in this sample. This chain links TRBV27 with TRBJ1-5, with D possibly being TRBD1 (6 bases). Germline V lookup: CDR1 MNHEY, CDR2 SMNVEV (reference sequence). V was shortened by 2 bases and J by 1 base, with 9 bases between the two germline ends. The length of the CDR3 is 15 residues. The CDR3 here is CASSLSRGSNQPQHF. CDR3 DNA: TGTGCCAGCAGTTTAAGTAGGGGGAGCAATCAGCCCCAGCATTTT.

The chain has TRBV5-6 and TRBJ1-6; TRBD1 matches 7 bases. Germline values: CDR1 SGHDT, CDR2 YYEEEE. The CDR3 spans 15 residues. The junction had 6 bases not matched to a gene; V was cut back by 4 bases and J by 5 bases. CDR3 region: CASSGDRANNSPLHF. CDR3 DNA: TGTGCCAGCAGCGGAGACAGGGCGAATAATTCACCCCTCCACTTT.

The chain links TRBV6-5 to TRBJ1-5; no clear D gene. Germline V gene lookup returns CDR1 MNHEY and CDR2 SVGAGI. The V end lost 7 bases, the J end lost 1 base, and 8 bases lay between the germline ends. This CDR3 has 13 amino acids. The CDR3 nucleotides read TGTGCCAGCAAGGAACGGAGCAATCAGCCCCAGCATTTT. Translating gives CASKERSNQPQHF.

This sequence joins TRBV19 and TRBJ2-2; D is ambiguous. The CDR3 runs 13 residues. Germline V gene lookup returns CDR1 LNHDA and CDR2 SQIVND (reference sequence). V was shortened by 3 bases and J by 8 bases, with 10 bases between the two germline ends. CDR3 amino acids: CASSIGVFGELFF. The CDR3 DNA follows: TGTGCCAGTAGTATCGGAGTTTTTGGGGAGCTGTTTTTT.

This clone was seen a single time. The chain has TRBV5-8 and TRBJ1-5; D gene uncertain. The CDR3 has 13 amino acids. V lost 4 bases and J lost 4, with 9 bases in between. The germline gives CDR1 SGHTS, CDR2 YDEGEE. The CDR3 DNA reads as TGTGCCAGCAGCCTGCAGGAGAATCAGCCCCAGCATTTT. This encodes CASSLQENQPQHF.

The chain combines TRBV9 with TRBJ1-6; D might be TRBD1 (5 bases). V was clipped by 1 base and J by 13 bases, with 15 bases between them. CDR1 and CDR2 from the germline V gene are SGDLS and YYNGEE. The CDR3 spans 14 residues. CDR3 nucleotide sequence: TGTGCCAGCAGCGTAAGCCGGGACGTGGACCCCCTCCACTTT. As protein: CASSVSRDVDPLHF.

V is TRBV15 and J is TRBJ2-5; D gene uncertain. Germline CDR1 reads LNHNV; CDR2 reads YYDKDF (reference sequence). The V end was cut by 5 bases, the J end by 2 bases, with 9 bases between. The CDR3 has 13 amino acids. CDR3 in amino acids: CATSVRAQETQYF. CDR3 nucleotides: TGTGCCACCAGCGTCCGGGCTCAAGAGACCCAGTACTTC. The full variable domain, completed using reference TRBV15 and TRBJ2-5, is DAMVIQNPRYQVTQFGKPVTLSCSQTLNHNVMYWYQQKSSQAPKLLFHYYDKDFNNEADTPDNFQSRRPNTSFCFLDIRSPGLGDTAMYLCATSVRAQETQYFGPGTRLLVL.

A note on this clone: One junction end does not reproduce the germline sequence, and a read error may be involved. This chain uses TRBV18 with TRBJ2-7, with TRBD2 as a possible D gene (5 bases). The germline CDR1 and CDR2 sequences are KGHSH and LQKENI. The CDR3 sequence is 12 residues long. The CDR3 sequence is CASSLPGSQVNF. The CDR3 bases are TGTGCCAGCTCACTTCCGGGATCCCAGGTGAACTTC.

The rearrangement joins TRBV7-6 to TRBJ2-2; the D gene could be TRBD1 or TRBD2 (7 bases each). The V end was cut by 3 bases, the J end by 6 bases, with 26 bases between. The germline gives CDR1 SGHVS, CDR2 FNYEAQ. This CDR3 has 19 residues. The CDR3: CASSLLGRGLRTTPGELFF. As DNA, the CDR3 is TGTGCCAGCAGCTTGTTAGGGAGGGGGCTAAGAACTACCCCCGGGGAGCTGTTTTTT.

CDR3 sequence reads: CASSLEGQGTEAFF. Written as DNA, the CDR3 is TGTGCCAGCAGCTTAGAGGGGCAAGGGACTGAAGCTTTCTTT. The chain has TRBV7-9 and TRBJ1-1; possible D gene TRBD1, 5 bases. Germline V gene lookup returns CDR1 SEHNR and CDR2 FQNEAQ (reference sequence). V lost 1 base, J lost 5 bases, and 11 bases lay in between. The CDR3 contains 14 residues.

The chain is built from TRBV29-1 and TRBJ2-7; TRBD1 agrees at 9 bases. CDR3 length: 14 residues. V lost 5 bases to trimming and J lost 3 bases; unmatched junction nucleotides: 8. CDR1 and CDR2 from the germline V gene are SQVTM and ANQGSEA. This CDR3 reads CSVLGGQGNYEQYF. The CDR3 DNA reads TGCAGCGTTCTAGGGGGACAGGGAAACTACGAGCAGTACTTC.

This clone has a handful of counts. This chain uses TRBV7-9 with TRBJ1-1; 8 bases fit TRBD1. This CDR3 contains 14 residues. Germline CDR1 is SEHNR and CDR2 is FQNEAQ (reference sequence). The V segment lost 6 bases and the J segment 1 base; nucleotides outside the gene matches: 4. The CDR3 loop reads CASRDRARNTEAFF. In DNA, the CDR3 is TGTGCCAGCAGGGACAGGGCGAGGAACACTGAAGCTTTCTTT.

This clone was observed a single time. The CDR3 nucleotides are TGTGCCAGCAGCCACAGGGGGGAGGGCACTGAAGCTTTCTTT. Translation: CASSHRGEGTEAFF. The chain couples TRBV7-9 to TRBJ1-1; 8 bases are shared with TRBD1. Unmatched junction bases numbered 6, after V lost 5 bases and J lost 4 bases. Germline-derived CDR1 and CDR2 are SEHNR and FQNEAQ (reference sequence). The CDR3 consists of 14 residues.

The chain has TRBV5-6 and TRBJ1-4; 10 bases line up with TRBD1. V dropped 5 bases and J dropped 4; count of bases not matched to a gene: 8. This CDR3 spans 16 amino acids. Per the germline V gene, CDR1 is SGHDT and CDR2 is YYEEEE. Here the CDR3 reads CASSSDRGRGNEKLFF. Written as DNA, the CDR3 is TGTGCCAGCAGTTCCGACAGGGGGCGGGGTAATGAAAAACTGTTTTTT.

J is TRBJ1-5 and V is TRBV4-1; D is uncertain. Trimming removed 4 bases at V and 4 bases at J, with 8 bases between. The CDR3 has 13 residues. Germline CDR1 reads MGHRA; CDR2 reads YSYEKL. CDR3 sequence reads: CASSLGLNQPQHF. The CDR3 DNA reads as TGCGCCAGCAGCCTAGGACTAAATCAGCCCCAGCATTTT.

The rearrangement joins TRBV29-1 to TRBJ1-1; 7 nucleotides align to TRBD1. The CDR3 runs 14 residues. Germline V gene data show CDR1 as SQVTM and CDR2 as ANQGSEA. V trimming: 5 bases; J trimming: 2 bases; junction bases outside the gene matches: 8. CDR3 nucleotides: TGCAGCGTTTCTGACAGGGCTACTAACACTGAAGCTTTCTTT. It translates to CSVSDRATNTEAFF.